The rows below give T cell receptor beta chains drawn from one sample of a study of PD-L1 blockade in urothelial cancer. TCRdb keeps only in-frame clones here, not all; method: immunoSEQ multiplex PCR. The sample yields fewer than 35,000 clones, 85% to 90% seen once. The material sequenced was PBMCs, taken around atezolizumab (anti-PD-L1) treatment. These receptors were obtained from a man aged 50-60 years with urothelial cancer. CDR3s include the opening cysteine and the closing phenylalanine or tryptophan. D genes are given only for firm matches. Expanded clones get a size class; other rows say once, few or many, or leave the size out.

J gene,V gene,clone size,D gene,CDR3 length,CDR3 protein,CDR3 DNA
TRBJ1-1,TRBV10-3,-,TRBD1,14,CAISRRDRGTEAFF,TGTGCCATCAGTCGTAGGGACAGGGGCACTGAAGCTTTCTTT
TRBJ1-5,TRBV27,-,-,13,CASRYQGNQPQHF,TGTGCCAGCAGATATCAGGGAAATCAGCCCCAGCATTTT
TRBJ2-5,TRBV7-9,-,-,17,CASSPMSRGGQAETQYF,TGTGCCAGCAGCCCGATGAGTAGGGGGGGGCAGGCAGAGACCCAGTACTTC
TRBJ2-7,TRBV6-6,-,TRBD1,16,CASSHTQGQGTNEQYF,TGTGCCAGCAGTCACACACAGGGACAGGGTACCAACGAGCAGTACTTC
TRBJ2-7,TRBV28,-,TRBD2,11,CASRTPGLQYF,TGTGCCAGCAGGACTCCGGGACTACAGTACTTC
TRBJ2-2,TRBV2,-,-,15,CASSGKQTNTGELFF,TGTGCCAGCAGCGGAAAACAGACGAACACCGGGGAGCTGTTTTTT
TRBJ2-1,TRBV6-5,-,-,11,CASSSDNEQFF,TGTGCCAGCAGTTCTGACAATGAGCAGTTCTTC
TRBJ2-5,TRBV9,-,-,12,CASSSRGETQYF,TGTGCCAGCAGCTCCCGGGGAGAGACCCAGTACTTC
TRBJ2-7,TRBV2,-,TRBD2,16,CASRRTSGAFGYEQYF,TGTGCCAGCAGGCGGACTAGCGGGGCCTTTGGCTACGAGCAGTACTTC
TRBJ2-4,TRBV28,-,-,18,CASSLGRGGQLAKNIQYF,TGTGCCAGCAGTTTGGGCAGGGGCGGCCAACTAGCCAAAAACATTCAGTACTTC
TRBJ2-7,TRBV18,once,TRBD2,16,CASSPIVGLGSYEQYF,TGTGCCAGCTCACCAATTGTTGGACTAGGATCCTACGAGCAGTACTTC
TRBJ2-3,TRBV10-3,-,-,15,CAISAPSVGTDTQYF,TGTGCCATCAGTGCCCCTAGCGTTGGCACAGATACGCAGTATTTT
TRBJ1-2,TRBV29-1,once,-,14,CSVAQGIPYYGYTF,TGCAGCGTTGCACAGGGTATCCCTTACTATGGCTACACCTTC
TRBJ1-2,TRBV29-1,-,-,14,CSVAVDSRNYGYTF,TGCAGCGTTGCGGTGGACAGCAGGAACTATGGCTACACCTTC
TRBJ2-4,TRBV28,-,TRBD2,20,CASSSYTFAGTSGSGNIQYF,TGTGCCAGCAGTTCCTATACCTTCGCCGGGACTAGCGGGAGTGGAAACATTCAGTACTTC
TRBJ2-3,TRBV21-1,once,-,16,CASSNSGQGERDTQYF,TGTGCCAGCAGCAACTCTGGACAGGGGGAACGGGATACGCAGTATTTT
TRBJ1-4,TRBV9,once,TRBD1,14,CASSETGVGEKLFF,TGTGCCAGCAGCGAGACAGGGGTGGGAGAAAAACTGTTTTTT
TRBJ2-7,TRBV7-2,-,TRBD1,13,CASSLGTAPEQYF,TGTGCCAGCAGCCTAGGGACAGCGCCCGAGCAGTACTTC
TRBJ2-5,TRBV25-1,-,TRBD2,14,CASSGLAEQETQYF,TGTGCCAGCAGTGGTCTAGCGGAACAAGAGACCCAGTACTTC
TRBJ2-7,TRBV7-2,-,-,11,CASSLLYEQYF,TGTGCCAGCAGCTTACTCTACGAGCAGTACTTC
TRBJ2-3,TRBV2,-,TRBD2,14,CASSVSSGRNTQYF,TGTGCCAGCAGTGTTAGTAGCGGGAGAAATACGCAGTATTTT
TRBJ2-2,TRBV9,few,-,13,CASSVGGSGELFF,TGTGCCAGCAGCGTAGGTGGCTCCGGGGAGCTGTTTTTT
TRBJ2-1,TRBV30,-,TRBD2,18,CAWSQYGGGLAGGNEQFF,TGTGCCTGGAGCCAGTACGGGGGAGGGCTAGCGGGAGGGAATGAGCAGTTCTTC
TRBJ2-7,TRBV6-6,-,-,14,CASSPRRGTYEQYF,TGTGCCAGCAGTCCACGGAGGGGTACCTACGAGCAGTACTTC
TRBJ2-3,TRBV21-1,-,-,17,CASSKVRAGASTDTQYF,TGTGCCAGCAGCAAAGTCAGAGCGGGAGCGAGCACAGATACGCAGTATTTT
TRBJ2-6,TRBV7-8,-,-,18,CASSYARAGVSGANVLTF,TGTGCCAGCAGCTACGCGCGGGCTGGAGTCTCTGGGGCCAACGTCCTGACTTTC
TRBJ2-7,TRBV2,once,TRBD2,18,CASSDPDGLREPPYEQYF,TGTGCCAGCAGTGACCCCGACGGGCTGCGGGAGCCCCCCTACGAGCAGTACTTC
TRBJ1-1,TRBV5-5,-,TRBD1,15,CASSGTGGRSTEAFF,TGTGCCAGCAGCGGGACAGGGGGCAGGAGCACTGAAGCTTTCTTT
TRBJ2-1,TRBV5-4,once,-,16,CASSLTGLNSYNEQFF,TGTGCCAGCAGCTTAACAGGTTTAAACTCCTACAATGAGCAGTTCTTC
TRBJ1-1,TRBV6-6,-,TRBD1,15,CASSSGTGMNTEAFF,TGTGCCAGCAGTTCGGGGACAGGGATGAACACTGAAGCTTTCTTT
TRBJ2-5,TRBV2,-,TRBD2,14,CASSVAGQQETQYF,TGTGCCAGCAGTGTAGCGGGGCAACAAGAGACCCAGTACTTC
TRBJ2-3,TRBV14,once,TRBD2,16,CASSHGTSVDTDTQYF,TGTGCCAGCAGCCATGGGACTAGCGTTGACACAGATACGCAGTATTTT